This TCR beta chain was captured in a study of Ad26.COV2.S vaccination and SARS-CoV-2 variants. Overall study: Each vaccinee took Ad26.COV2.S intramuscularly, once or twice 56 days apart.

Profiling relied on immunoSEQ multiplex PCR, and the TCRdb table lists in-frame clones only, not all of them. The sample has around 300,000 clones, approximately 86% seen once. The germline V and J ends were trimmed by 3 bases and 6 bases, with 8 bases remaining between them. The CDR3 is made up of 12 amino acids. The germline CDR1 and CDR2 sequences are SGHTA and FQGNSA. Treatment of the sample: 15 to 20 received Ad26.COV2.S at low or high dose, single or two shots; about 5 received placebo; per-sample allocation not given. Each sample was drawn 63 days after the first injection (of vaccine or placebo). A note on this clone: Its antigen is undetermined.

General study findings and limits: Measurements of TCR breadth and depth may have given underestimates of the total T cell responses.

The rearrangement links TRBV7-2 to TRBJ1-1; D possibly corresponds to TRBD1 (6 bases). This sample comprised peripheral blood, obtained in a trial of Ad26.COV2.S vaccine versus placebo. This sequence was found in a person between 18 and 60 years old who received the Ad26.COV2.S COVID-19 vaccine or a placebo. The CDR3 region is CASSFRTAEAFF. For the CDR3, the DNA is TGTGCCAGCAGCTTTCGGACAGCTGAAGCTTTCTTT.